This T cell receptor (beta chain) was found in a study of neurological immune-mediated disorders. This clonotype was seen repeatedly, ten times or more. Sequencing runs each yielded over 200 million TCR-beta sequences from 15-18 subjects. TCRdb recomputed calls from the 5' RACE reads with MiXCR, one row per CDR3 protein. The table lists roughly 56,000 distinct CDR3 sequences, over 9.5% of them singletons. The V and J ends lost 5 bases and 1 base respectively, with 13 bases between them. The CDR3 runs 15 residues. The germline V gene encodes CDR1 MNHEY and CDR2 SVGAGI. What was sequenced was PBMCs. This chain uses TRBV6-5 with TRBJ2-3; TRBD1 is a possible D gene (6 bases). The source of this sequence is a man aged 60 to 69 in good health. CDR3 in amino acids: CASSTRDTGTDTQYF. The CDR3 DNA sequence: TGTGCCAGCAGTACTAGGGACACAGGCACAGATACGCAGTATTTT.